The present entry profiles one T cell receptor (beta chain) with its context. Its target is not known. This entry belongs to a study of early stage breast cancer tumors. In the study overall: Under 10 ER+/PR+/HER2- tumors were invasive ductal; four were invasive lobular. Study results and limitations: Compared with adjacent normal breast, tumors showed about 2.5-fold denser, more clonal T cells. Most shared enriched TCRB sequences were commonly generated ones.

Measured with immunoSEQ multiplex PCR; TCRdb has only the in-frame clones, and not every one. The table lists 10,000 to 11,000 clones, about 80% of them singletons. The CDR3 is 17 amino acids. Losses at the gene ends were 5 bases for V and 2 bases for J; bases not matched to a gene: 13. Germline values: CDR1 SQVTM, CDR2 ANQGSEA. The receptor was derived from a person aged 65-85 years with breast cancer. Sequencing was performed on breast tumor tissue. This sequence joins TRBV29-1 and TRBJ2-7, with 12 bases identical to TRBD2. The CDR3 is CSVRGLAGYVTTYEQYF. The CDR3 DNA sequence: TGCAGCGTTCGAGGACTAGCGGGATATGTTACTACCTACGAGCAGTACTTC.